The rows below give T cell receptor beta chains drawn from one sample of a study of post-analysis software for immune sequencing data. TCRdb independently ran MiXCR on the PCR reads; one entry per CDR3 protein. There are some 690,000 distinct CDR3 sequences in the sample; over 45% occur only once, and over 9% lies in the top ten. The sample was blood. These TCRs come from a girl aged 2 to 9 with multiple sclerosis. The CDR3 runs from the conserved cysteine through the conserved F or W. A D gene is named only where the DNA matches it firmly. Clone size is shown for a subset of rows, as once, few, many or a class of expanded clone.

>NA|TRBJ2-7|NA|TRBV7-9
CAATGAGSYEQYF
TGTGCCGCGACTGGGGCTGGATCCTACGAGCAGTACTTC
>NA|TRBJ2-5|TRBD1|TRBV10-1
CASSESGQQETQYF
TGCGCCAGCAGTGAGTCGGGACAGCAAGAGACCCAGTACTTC
>NA|TRBJ2-7|TRBD2|TRBV12-3/TRBV12-4
CASSLRGLTSWFHEQYF
TGTGCCAGCAGTTTACGTGGTCTGACTAGCTGGTTCCACGAGCAGTACTTC
>few|TRBJ1-1|NA|TRBV7-9
CASSSGHLNTEAFF
TGTGCCAGCAGCTCCGGACACCTGAACACTGAAGCTTTCTTT
>once|TRBJ1-2|NA|TRBV5-4
CASSSRDGNYGYTF
TGTGCCAGCAGCTCCCGGGACGGCAACTATGGCTACACCTTC
>NA|TRBJ2-7|NA|TRBV25-1
CASSAPEPYEQYF
TGTGCCAGCTCGGCCCCGGAGCCCTACGAGCAGTACTTC
>NA|TRBJ2-5|NA|TRBV5-5
CASSTDRPKETQYF
TGTGCCAGCAGTACCGACAGGCCTAAAGAGACCCAGTACTTC
>few|TRBJ1-2|TRBD1|TRBV19
CATRNRGNEDGYTF
TGTGCCACAAGGAACAGGGGGAATGAAGATGGCTACACCTTC
>NA|TRBJ2-1|TRBD2|TRBV6-2/TRBV6-3
CASSFQRGDDEQFF
TGTGCCAGCAGTTTCCAGCGGGGGGACGATGAGCAGTTCTTC
>NA|TRBJ2-3|TRBD2|TRBV3-1
CASSQVSVSGTTDTQYF
TGTGCCAGCAGCCAAGTTTCTGTTAGCGGGACCACAGATACGCAGTATTTT
>NA|TRBJ1-1|TRBD1|TRBV3-1
CASSPDRVEAFF
TGTGCCAGCAGTCCGGACAGGGTTGAAGCTTTCTTT
>NA|TRBJ2-1|TRBD1|TRBV5-1
CASSLRPGGANEQFF
TGCGCCAGCAGCTTGCGCCCAGGGGGCGCCAATGAGCAGTTCTTC
>NA|TRBJ2-1|NA|TRBV11-2
CASSLVSPTQYNERFF
TGTGCCAGCAGCTTAGTGAGCCCGACACAGTACAATGAGCGGTTCTTC
>NA|TRBJ2-5|NA|TRBV5-1
CASSLPTNQVRETQYF
TGCGCCAGCAGCTTACCAACGAACCAAGTGCGAGAGACCCAGTACTTC
>NA|TRBJ2-1|TRBD2|TRBV4-3
CASSQARLAGGYNEQFF
TGCGCCAGCAGCCAGGCGAGACTAGCGGGGGGGTACAATGAGCAGTTCTTC
>NA|TRBJ2-1|TRBD2|TRBV29-1
CSVQRTSGNEQFF
TGCAGCGTCCAGAGGACTAGCGGAAATGAGCAGTTCTTC
>NA|TRBJ2-3|TRBD2|TRBV12-3/TRBV12-4
CASSFSGRGASDTQYF
TGTGCCAGCAGTTTCTCGGGGAGGGGCGCATCGGATACGCAGTATTTT
>NA|TRBJ1-2|NA|TRBV25-1
CASSRNVIGGHGYTF
TGTGCCAGCAGTCGAAACGTGATCGGGGGGCATGGCTACACCTTC
>NA|TRBJ1-5|NA|TRBV12-3/TRBV12-4
CASSWEGMRQPQHF
TGTGCCAGCAGTTGGGAGGGGATGCGGCAGCCCCAGCATTTT
>NA|TRBJ2-7|NA|TRBV27
CASSLSDSSYEQYF
TGTGCCAGCAGTTTATCGGACAGCTCCTACGAGCAGTACTTC
>few|TRBJ2-7|NA|TRBV12-3/TRBV12-4
CASSLDLYYEQYF
TGTGCCAGCAGTTTAGATCTTTACTACGAGCAGTACTTC
>few|TRBJ2-1|TRBD2|TRBV7-3
CATGEGSGTRFYNEQFF
TGTGCCACCGGGGAGGGTAGCGGTACCCGCTTCTACAATGAGCAGTTCTTC
>NA|TRBJ1-1|NA|TRBV5-1
CASSLSRNTEAFF
TGTGCCAGCAGCTTATCTAGAAACACTGAAGCTTTCTTT
>NA|TRBJ2-3|NA|TRBV11-2
CASRSGVIRTGLGTGYTDTQYF
TGTGCCAGCAGGAGCGGGGTGATTAGGACAGGGCTTGGGACTGGCTACACAGATACGCAGTATTTT
>NA|TRBJ2-1|NA|TRBV5-1
CASSVDDNEQFF
TGCGCCAGCAGCGTAGACGACAATGAGCAGTTCTTC
>NA|TRBJ2-7|TRBD1|TRBV6-1
CASSERPGGPYEQYF
TGTGCCAGCAGTGAGAGACCAGGGGGCCCCTACGAGCAGTACTTC
>NA|TRBJ2-1|TRBD2|TRBV20-1
CSAGGGRGAYNEQFF
TGCAGTGCTGGGGGTGGGCGGGGGGCCTACAATGAGCAGTTCTTC
>NA|TRBJ1-6|NA|TRBV12-3/TRBV12-4
CASSLATGTHPGGSPLHF
TGTGCCAGCAGTCTCGCGACAGGCACTCACCCAGGCGGTTCACCCCTCCACTTT
>once|TRBJ2-5|NA|TRBV6-5
CASSPSSPRETQYF
TGTGCCAGCAGCCCTAGCTCTCCAAGGGAGACCCAGTACTTC
>NA|TRBJ1-4|NA|TRBV6-5
CASSYSMGGQTLFF
TGTGCCAGCAGTTACTCGATGGGCGGACAGACATTGTTTTTT
>NA|TRBJ2-1|TRBD1|TRBV7-9
CASRFTGTGTYNEQFF
TGTGCCAGCAGATTTACCGGGACAGGAACCTACAATGAGCAGTTCTTC
>NA|TRBJ2-3|TRBD1|TRBV14
CASSRRTGASTDTQYF
TGTGCCAGCAGCAGGAGGACAGGGGCTAGCACAGATACGCAGTATTTT
>NA|TRBJ2-5|NA|TRBV7-9
CAGRGMAGTETQYF
TGTGCCGGCAGGGGCATGGCAGGGACAGAGACCCAGTACTTC
>NA|TRBJ1-5|NA|TRBV10-3
CAISPQGQDQPQHF
TGTGCCATCAGCCCACAGGGTCAGGATCAGCCCCAGCATTTT
>NA|TRBJ1-1|NA|TRBV5-1
CASSNREKNTEAFF
TGCGCCAGCTCCAACCGGGAGAAAAACACTGAAGCTTTCTTT
>NA|TRBJ2-5|TRBD2|TRBV20-1
CSARDPGGGTQYF
TGCAGTGCTAGAGATCCGGGAGGGGGGACCCAGTACTTC
>NA|TRBJ1-2|TRBD1|TRBV4-2
CASSPRGQANYGYTF
TGTGCCAGCAGCCCCCGAGGACAGGCCAACTATGGCTACACCTTC